This passage covers 25 T cell receptor beta chains from one sample sequenced in a study of blood T cell repertoires in COVID-19. The assay was immunoSEQ multiplex PCR, and TCRdb's table has in-frame clones only and misses some. The repertoire includes 150,000 or so clones, around 87% of them detected once, and 13% sits in the top ten. The sequencing sample was made of peripheral blood. The source is a man younger than 35 with COVID-19, enrolled during active disease.

The rearrangement joins TRBV28 to TRBJ1-1; possibly TRBD1 for D (6 bases). Germline values: CDR1 MDHEN, CDR2 SYDVKM. The V gene lost 4 bases and the J gene lost 1 base, with 13 bases spanning the gap. This CDR3 contains 15 residues. CDR3 nucleotides: TGTGCCAGCAGTTCGCCGAGGGGGGGGAACACTGAAGCTTTCTTT. It is translated as CASSSPRGGNTEAFF.

J is TRBJ2-7 and V is TRBV6-6, with D possibly TRBD2 on 5 matching bases. CDR3 size: 12 residues. From germline, CDR1 is MNHNY and CDR2 SVGAGI (reference sequence). V was cut by 4 bases and J by 6 bases, with 10 bases left in between. For the CDR3, the DNA is TGTGCCAGCAGTTTAGGTGAGGGCGAGCAGTACTTC. It encodes CASSLGEGEQYF.

V and J are TRBV19 and TRBJ2-2; TRBD1 might be the D (6 bases). The germline V gene encodes CDR1 LNHDA and CDR2 SQIVND (reference sequence). Trimming took 7 bases from V and 2 from J, leaving 14 bases between them. This CDR3 comprises 15 residues. The CDR3: CASKRDTSNTGELFF. The CDR3 DNA reads TGTGCCAGTAAACGGGACACAAGTAACACCGGGGAGCTGTTTTTT.

The chain recombines TRBV6-2 or TRBV6-3 with TRBJ2-7; no clear D. V lost 4 bases, J lost 2 bases, and 18 bases lay in between. The CDR3 covers 16 residues. Germline CDR1 reads MNHEY; CDR2 reads SVGEGT. The DNA of the CDR3 is TGTGCCAGCAGTTCCCCTCGTCGGCAGGCCGCCTACGAGCAGTACTTC. This gives the protein CASSSPRRQAAYEQYF.

This chain uses TRBV9 with TRBJ2-2; 10 nucleotides agree with TRBD1. This CDR3 spans 16 amino acids. The V gene end was trimmed by 5 bases and the J gene end by 4 bases; junction bases not matched to a gene: 8. In germline, CDR1 is SGDLS, CDR2 YYNGEE. CDR3 protein: CASRPTGTGATGELFF. The CDR3 bases are TGTGCCAGCAGACCAACCGGGACAGGGGCCACCGGGGAGCTGTTTTTT.

The CDR3 loop reads CASSETGIYGYTF. The CDR3 DNA is TGTGCCAGCAGCGAAACGGGGATCTATGGCTACACCTTC. The chain has TRBV3-1 (or the pseudogene TRBV3-2) and TRBJ1-2; D is ambiguous. From germline, CDR1 is LGHDT and CDR2 YNNKEL (reference sequence). V was shortened by 5 bases and J by 4 bases, with 11 bases between the two germline ends. The CDR3 is 13 residues long.

The chain joins TRBV4-3 to TRBJ2-1, with D maybe TRBD2 (6 bases). Trimming pared 0 bases from V and 5 bases from J, leaving 17 bases between. The CDR3 consists of 17 residues. Germline V gives CDR1 LGHNA, CDR2 YSLEER. Here the CDR3 reads CASSQERWVRGHNEQFF. Here the CDR3 DNA reads TGCGCCAGCAGCCAAGAGAGGTGGGTGCGGGGACACAATGAGCAGTTCTTC.

This sequence joins TRBV6-5 and TRBJ1-5, with TRBD1 identical over 9 bases. The V segment lost 5 bases and the J segment 5 bases; nucleotides outside the gene matches: 7. Germline V gene sequence: CDR1 MNHEY, CDR2 SVGAGI. The length of the CDR3 is 15 residues. CDR3 nucleotide sequence: TGTGCCAGCAGTACCGCTGGGACAGGGTATCAGCCCCAGCATTTT. Encoded protein: CASSTAGTGYQPQHF.

The rearrangement joins TRBV19 to TRBJ1-5, with 7 bases fitting TRBD1. The V gene's germline CDR1 is LNHDA and CDR2 SQIVND (reference sequence). The CDR3 consists of 16 residues. V lost 4 bases and J lost 2; bases outside the gene matches: 8. Here the CDR3 reads CASSKGAGRGNQPQHF. The DNA of the CDR3 is TGTGCCAGTAGTAAGGGGGCCGGACGAGGCAATCAGCCCCAGCATTTT. Complete variable domain (other parts from reference TRBV19 and TRBJ1-5): DGGITQSPKYLFRKEGQNVTLSCEQNLNHDAMYWYRQDPGQGLRLIYYSQIVNDFQKGDIAEGYSVSREKKESFPLTVTSAQKNPTAFYLCASSKGAGRGNQPQHFGDGTRLSIL.

The J gene is TRBJ2-1, the V gene TRBV27; TRBD1 aligns across 8 bases. After removal of 10 bases from V and 7 bases from J, the junction contained 9 bases not matched to a gene. CDR3 size: 13 residues. In germline, CDR1 is MNHEY, CDR2 SMNVEV (reference sequence). The CDR3: CATGRGRWNEQFF. CDR3 bases: TGTGCCACCGGCAGGGGGCGCTGGAATGAGCAGTTCTTC.

This clone came up once. This chain links TRBV28 with TRBJ2-7, with TRBD1 matching over 8 bases. CDR3 length equals 15 residues. V shed 6 bases and J 1 base; nucleotides not matched to a gene: 8. Germline assignment: CDR1 MDHEN and CDR2 SYDVKM. The CDR3 sequence is CASRIRGLGSYEQYF. Written as DNA, the CDR3 is TGTGCCAGCAGGATCAGGGGGCTCGGTTCCTACGAGCAGTACTTC.

V and J are TRBV30 and TRBJ2-2, with 7 bases that match TRBD2. Germline CDR1 and CDR2: GTSNPN and SVGIG (reference sequence). CDR3 size: 14 residues. The V gene end was trimmed by 1 base and the J gene end by 5 bases; junction bases not matched to a gene: 4. The CDR3 DNA reads as TGTGCCTGGAGTGAGGCTAGCGGTACCGGGGAGCTGTTTTTT. The encoded protein is CAWSEASGTGELFF. Combining the CDR3 with reference TRBV30 and TRBJ2-2 gives the whole variable domain SQTIHQWPATLVQPVGSPLSLECTVEGTSNPNLYWYRQAAGRGLQLLFYSVGIGQISSEVPQNLSASRPQDRQFILSSKKLLLSDSGFYLCAWSEASGTGELFFGEGSRLTVL.

This clone is termed medium-sized. J is TRBJ2-7 and V is TRBV28, with 9 bases matching TRBD2. This CDR3 has 14 residues. Germline loops: CDR1 MDHEN, CDR2 SYDVKM. V shed 6 bases, J shed 3 bases, and the junction held 6 bases outside the gene matches. CDR3 region: CASSPLTSGYEQYF. Written as DNA, the CDR3 is TGTGCCAGCAGCCCCCTGACTAGCGGCTACGAGCAGTACTTC.

This chain joins TRBV28 and TRBJ2-7; 7 bases agree with TRBD1. The CDR3 is 14 residues long. The ends lost 2 bases at V and 11 bases at J; junction bases unmatched: 12. Germline CDR1 and CDR2: MDHEN and SYDVKM. The CDR3 coding sequence is TGTGCCAGCAGTTTACGGGCAGGGGGAGAGGGAGAGTACTTC. It is translated as CASSLRAGGEGEYF.

On this clone: A read error is likely, as this CDR3 ends without the conserved phenylalanine or tryptophan. The limits of the CDR3 on the DNA are not certain, so only TCRdb's listed CDR3 is given. The chain joins TRBV6-2 or TRBV6-3 to TRBJ1-1; TRBD1, the table's D call, was not compared with the DNA. The length of the CDR3 is 12 amino acids, counting both ends. Germline CDR1 reads MNHEY; CDR2 reads SVGEGT. The CDR3 region is CASSYPGTQKLV.

This CDR3 is CATSRGRLPGGTDTQYF. CDR3 coding DNA: TGTGCCACCAGCAGAGGTCGCCTCCCCGGTGGCACAGATACGCAGTATTTT. The chain carries TRBV15 and TRBJ2-3; D is unresolved. Germline-derived CDR1 and CDR2 are LNHNV and YYDKDF (reference sequence). V lost 1 base and J lost 1, with 15 bases in between. The CDR3 spans 17 residues. Combining the CDR3 with reference TRBV15 and TRBJ2-3 gives the whole variable domain DAMVIQNPRYQVTQFGKPVTLSCSQTLNHNVMYWYQQKSSQAPKLLFHYYDKDFNNEADTPDNFQSRRPNTSFCFLDIRSPGLGDTAMYLCATSRGRLPGGTDTQYFGPGTRLTVL.

The V call is TRBV27, the J call TRBJ1-6; a possible D gene is TRBD1 (6 bases). The V and J ends lost 2 bases and 0 bases respectively, with 8 bases between them. Germline values: CDR1 MNHEY, CDR2 SMNVEV (reference sequence). The CDR3 spans 16 residues. Here the CDR3 reads CASSLTGFSYNSPLHF. The CDR3 region has the DNA TGTGCCAGCAGTTTAACAGGGTTCTCCTATAATTCACCCCTCCACTTT.

The V and J genes are TRBV24-1 and TRBJ2-6, with TRBD2 matching 7 bases. Trimming at V came to 4 bases and at J to 0 bases, leaving 5 bases not matched to a gene. CDR1 is KGHDR and CDR2 is SFDVKD in the germline V gene. CDR3 size: 17 residues. The CDR3 nucleotides read TGTGCCACCAGTGACCCCGGGGGGATCTCTGGGGCCAACGTCCTGACTTTC. Protein product: CATSDPGGISGANVLTF.

V gene TRBV5-4 combines with J gene TRBJ2-5; 7 bases are shared with TRBD2. Germline V gives CDR1 SGHNT, CDR2 YYREEE (reference sequence). With V trimmed by 3 bases and J by 1 base, 3 bases remained unmatched. The CDR3 runs to 14 residues. CDR3 in DNA: TGTGCCAGCAGCTGGCCGGGGGGCCAAGAGACCCAGTACTTC. Protein sequence: CASSWPGGQETQYF.

The J gene is TRBJ2-1, the V gene TRBV10-3, with 8 bases fitting TRBD2. This CDR3 has 16 amino acids. CDR1 and CDR2 (germline): ENHRY, SYGVKD. Losses at the gene ends were 0 bases for V and 7 bases for J; bases not matched to a gene: 8. CDR3 nucleotide sequence: TGTGCCATCAGTGAGTCGAGCGGGAGCGAAGGGAATGAGCAGTTCTTC. As protein: CAISESSGSEGNEQFF.

The chain has TRBV19 and TRBJ2-7; TRBD1 matches 9 bases. The CDR3 has 18 residues. Germline trimming cut 1 base from V and 5 bases from J; bases unmatched to any gene: 15. Germline V gene data show CDR1 as LNHDA and CDR2 as SQIVND (reference sequence). This CDR3 reads CASSIVLVSGTGSHEQYF. CDR3 in DNA: TGTGCCAGTAGTATAGTTCTTGTTTCCGGGACAGGGTCCCACGAGCAGTACTTC.

The genes are TRBV27 and TRBJ2-7, with 13 bases lining up with TRBD2. With V trimmed by 5 bases and J by 1 base, 2 bases remained unmatched. CDR3 length equals 15 residues. Germline values: CDR1 MNHEY, CDR2 SMNVEV (reference sequence). CDR3 bases: TGTGCCAGCAGTGAGGGACTAGCGGGGTCCTACGAGCAGTACTTC. Encoded protein: CASSEGLAGSYEQYF.

This sequence joins TRBV28 and TRBJ1-4, with TRBD1 matching 12 bases. The CDR3 has 19 amino acids. The ends lost 6 bases at V and 3 bases at J; junction bases unmatched: 14. Germline V lookup: CDR1 MDHEN, CDR2 SYDVKM. CDR3 sequence reads: CASRRRDRGRGWANEKLFF. Written as DNA, the CDR3 is TGTGCCAGCAGGCGAAGGGACAGGGGGCGCGGGTGGGCTAATGAAAAACTGTTTTTT.

This chain connects TRBV30 to TRBJ2-5; 9 positions match TRBD1. From germline, CDR1 is GTSNPN and CDR2 SVGIG (reference sequence). The V and J ends lost 3 bases and 5 bases, in that order; junction bases with no gene match: 10. The CDR3 length is 15 residues. The CDR3 DNA reads as TGTGCCTGGAGATATAGGGACAGGGCGGGGGAGACCCAGTACTTC. Encoded protein: CAWRYRDRAGETQYF.

The chain links TRBV7-2 to TRBJ2-3; 8 bases agree with TRBD2. Germline CDR1 is SGHTA and CDR2 is FQGNSA. J lost 0 bases, V lost 2 bases, and 4 bases had no gene match. The CDR3 spans 16 residues. CDR3 DNA: TGTGCCAGCAGCTTATTTAGCGGGGCTAGCACAGATACGCAGTATTTT. Its translation: CASSLFSGASTDTQYF.